This T cell receptor (beta chain) was retrieved from a study of shared clonotypes between healthy human individuals (dated by TCRdb to about 2020). With regard to the full study: A couple of women and three men aged 18 to 49 years were included in the cohort. Between about 0.8 and 9.5 billion PBMCs per donor were obtained by leukapheresis. For each donor, three plates each were used for CD4 naive and CD4 memory, two plates were used for CD8 naive, and one plate was used for CD8 memory. Libraries were prepared and TCR repertoires were sequenced by different laboratories using diverse techniques, in order to increase sequencing depth and limit assay-specific biases. Blood TCR repertoires of a handful of healthy adults were deeply sequenced to estimate repertoire size and the extent of clonotype sharing between individuals. General study outcomes and caveats: Only blood was sampled, and tissue TCR repertoires likely differ from those in blood. Rarefaction of sorted-subset datasets indicated incomplete sequencing despite the large sequencing depth. Across a handful of donors, approximately 5% of naive CD4, more than 3% of naive CD8, about 2% of memory CD4, and 0.4% of memory CD8 clonotypes were shared. Because the study included only a small number of donors, the genetic and exposure-history diversity represented was limited. Naive subsets generally had larger estimated clonotype richness than memory subsets did. Based on pairwise subsampling, the degree of clonotype sharing among donors was expected to be affected by sequencing depth. Higher generation probabilities were observed for clonotypes shared by all four sorted-subset donors than for non-shared clonotypes.

The donors were healthy, HIV-negative adults with no recently reported acute infections or vaccinations. Every donor was a Caucasian adult residing in Nashville, Tennessee, USA. Magnetic negative selection was used to enrich CD4+ T cells, after which naive cells were positively selected on CD45RA and the negative fraction became the memory subset. Blood was obtained by leukapheresis, after which PBMCs were separated by Ficoll-Histopaque density gradient centrifugation and cryopreserved in liquid nitrogen vapor phase. Analytical flow cytometry was used to check the purity and quantity of each magnetically sorted T cell population. Genomic DNA was isolated from every sorted fraction and measured by UV absorbance on a Nanodrop 2000c. The CDR3 runs 15 residues from the cysteine to the phenylalanine. Only CDR3 DNA remains: 45 bases, in frame from the first base. Per the germline V gene, SGHVS is the CDR1 and FNYEAQ is the CDR2. The germline ends are 9 bases apart after V is trimmed by 1 base and J by 3 bases.

TCR CDR3 regions were amplified from genomic DNA by multiplex PCR using the deep immunoSEQ assay. Genomic DNA extracted from each cell subset was distributed evenly over all wells of several immunoSEQ 96-well plates, and each plate served as one replicate. For sorted subsets, 200 to 250 ng genomic DNA, equal to 30,000 to 35,000 T cell genomes, was loaded into each replicate PCR. Purified libraries were quantified with a Qubit 3.0 fluorometer, sized on a Bioanalyzer 2100, and re-quantified with the KAPA Library Quantification kit. Each immunoSEQ 96-well plate was sequenced on its own single-read 150-cycle Illumina NextSeq 550 flow cell. In the authors' own workflow: The immunoSEQ output contained only junctional sequences without quality scores, so filtering could not match that applied to full-length reads. To assign V/J genes and CDR3, sequences were annotated against IMGT germline references using PyIR, a Python wrapper for IgBLAST v1.9. Reads were filtered out if the reads had weak V/J assignments (E-value above 1e-6), no CDR3, stop codons, out-of-frame junctions, or ambiguous translated residues. A V3J clonotype was defined by an identical inferred V gene, J gene, and CDR3 amino acid sequence. Percentage overlap between repertoires was computed as shared unique clonotypes divided by the size of the smaller repertoire. Three approaches were used to assess repertoire richness: RTK rarefaction, the Chao1 estimator, and Recon v2.1 estimates of unobserved clonotypes. Generation probabilities were computed with OLGA for all TCRbeta clonotypes obtained by the gDNA method from several donors. The table was pulled from immuneACCESS by TCRdb, which kept in-frame rearrangements only. Such tables lose some clones; where checked, under half of the loss comes from unresolved V genes, and the rest has no known cause. The DNA gave D and trimming, while V, J and clone size come from that table. The sample yields some 980,000 clones; 76% were counted once. Together, the top ten hold over 1.3% of the sample.

This clone was seen just once. Its binding antigen is unknown. Base qualities were left out, and no much larger clone turns up one base away. The sequenced material came from memory CD4+ T cells sorted from blood. The cell subset or site label here, explained by the study, means: CD45RA-negative fraction. The source is a man between 18 and 29 years old in good health. The sequence is built from TRBV7-6 and TRBJ2-2; the D gene cannot be named for sure. The CDR3 reads as follows: CASSLVVEHTGELFF. In nucleotides, the sequence is TGTGCCAGCAGCTTAGTAGTTGAGCACACCGGGGAGCTGTTTTTT. This CDR3, with the reference TRBV7-6 and TRBJ2-2 proteins standing in past its ends, gives the full variable domain GAGVSQSPRYKVTKRGQDVALRCDPISGHVSLYWYRQALGQGPEFLTYFNYEAQQDKSGLPNDRFSAERPEGSISTLTIQRTEQRDSAMYRCASSLVVEHTGELFFGEGSRLTVL.